This TCR beta chain was retrieved from a study of control samples from healthy donors and cancer patients. Unmatched junction bases numbered 1, after V lost 1 base and J lost 4 bases. Germline V CDR1 and CDR2: SGHAT, FQNNGV. The CDR3 loop spans 15 amino acids. Method: immunoSEQ multiplex PCR; TCRdb's copy keeps in-frame clones and lacks some. The profile shows fewer than 200,000 clones, less than 95% of them singletons. The chain joins TRBV11-2 to TRBJ1-4; 9 bases fit TRBD1. The receptor was isolated from a man in his 60s with colorectal cancer. The sequencing sample was made of PBMCs. CDR3 sequence reads: CASSLVDRGNEKLFF. For the CDR3, the DNA is TGTGCCAGCAGCTTAGTGGACAGGGGTAATGAAAAACTGTTTTTT.